What follows describes a single T cell receptor beta chain. The antigen is unknown. The CDR3 has 17 residues. Per germline, CDR1 ENHRY and CDR2 SYGVKD. The J segment lost 0 bases and the V segment lost 4 bases, leaving 8 bases of the junction unmatched. The data derive from a study of response to subunit inactivated influenza vaccine. Whole-study results and caveats: The authors offered the suggestion that each seasonal influenza vaccination recruits few new T cells.

TCRdb processed the RT-PCR reads anew with MiXCR; each CDR3 protein has one entry. The data contain hundreds of thousands of distinct CDR3 sequences, about 8% of them singletons. Material: PBMCs from blood, obtained less than 30 months after vaccination. V and J are TRBV10-3 and TRBJ1-3, with 8 nucleotides matching TRBD1. This sequence originates from a man aged 50-75 years who received an inactivated influenza vaccine. The CDR3 DNA is TGTGCCATCAGTGGCGGGACAGGAGTCCCCTCTGGAAACACCATATATTTT. Amino acids: CAISGGTGVPSGNTIYF.